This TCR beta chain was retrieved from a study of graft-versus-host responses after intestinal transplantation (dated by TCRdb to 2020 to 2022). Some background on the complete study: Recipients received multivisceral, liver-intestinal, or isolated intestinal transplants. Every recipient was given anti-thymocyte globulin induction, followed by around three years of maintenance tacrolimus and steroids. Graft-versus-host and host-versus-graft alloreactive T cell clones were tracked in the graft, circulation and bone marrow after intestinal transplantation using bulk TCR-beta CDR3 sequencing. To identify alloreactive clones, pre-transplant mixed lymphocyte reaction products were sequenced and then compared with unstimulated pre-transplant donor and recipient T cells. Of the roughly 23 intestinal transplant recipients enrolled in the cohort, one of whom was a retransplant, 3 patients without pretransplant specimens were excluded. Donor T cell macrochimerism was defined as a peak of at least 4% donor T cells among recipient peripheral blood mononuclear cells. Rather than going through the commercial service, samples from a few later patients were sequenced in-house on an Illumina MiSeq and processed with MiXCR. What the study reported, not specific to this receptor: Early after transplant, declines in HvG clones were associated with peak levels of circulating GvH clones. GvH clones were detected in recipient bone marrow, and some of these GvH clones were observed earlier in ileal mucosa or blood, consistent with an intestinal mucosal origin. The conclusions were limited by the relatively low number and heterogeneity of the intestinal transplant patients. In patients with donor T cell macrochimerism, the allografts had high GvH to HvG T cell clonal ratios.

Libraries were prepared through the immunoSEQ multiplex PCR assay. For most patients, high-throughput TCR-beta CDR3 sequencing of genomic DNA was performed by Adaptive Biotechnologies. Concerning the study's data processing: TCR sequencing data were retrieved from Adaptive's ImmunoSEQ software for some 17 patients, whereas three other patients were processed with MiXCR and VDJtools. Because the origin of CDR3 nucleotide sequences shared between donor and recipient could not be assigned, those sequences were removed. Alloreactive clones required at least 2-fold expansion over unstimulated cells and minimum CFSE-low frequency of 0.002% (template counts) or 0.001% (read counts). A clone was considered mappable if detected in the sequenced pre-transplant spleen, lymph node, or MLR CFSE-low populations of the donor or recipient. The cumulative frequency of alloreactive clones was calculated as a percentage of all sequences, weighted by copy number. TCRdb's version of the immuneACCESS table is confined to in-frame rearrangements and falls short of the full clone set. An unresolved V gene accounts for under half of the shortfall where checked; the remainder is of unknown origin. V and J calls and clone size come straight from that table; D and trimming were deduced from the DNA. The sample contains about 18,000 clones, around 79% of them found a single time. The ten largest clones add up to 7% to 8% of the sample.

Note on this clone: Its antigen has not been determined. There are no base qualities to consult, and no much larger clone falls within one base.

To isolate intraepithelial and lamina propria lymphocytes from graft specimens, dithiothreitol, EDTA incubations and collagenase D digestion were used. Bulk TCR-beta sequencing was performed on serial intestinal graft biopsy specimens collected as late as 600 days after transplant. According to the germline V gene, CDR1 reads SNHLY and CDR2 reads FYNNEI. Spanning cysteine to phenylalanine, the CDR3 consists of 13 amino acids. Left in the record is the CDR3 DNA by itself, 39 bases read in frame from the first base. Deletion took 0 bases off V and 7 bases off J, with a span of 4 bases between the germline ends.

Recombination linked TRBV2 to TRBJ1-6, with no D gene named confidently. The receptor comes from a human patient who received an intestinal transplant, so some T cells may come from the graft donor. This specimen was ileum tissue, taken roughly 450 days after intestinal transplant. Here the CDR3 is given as CASSEARNSPLHF. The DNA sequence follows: TGTGCCAGCAGTGAAGCGCGGAATTCACCCCTCCACTTT.